This TCR beta chain was documented in a study of blood T cell repertoires in COVID-19. Study context: COVID-19 samples from acute and convalescent phases originated in the United States, Italy and Spain.

Participant age was about 18 to 89 years, and participants resided in roughly 25 US areas. Cohort 3 recovery required two negative PCRs, clearance, or symptom resolution. Source study methods: Amplification with reference gene primers provided the estimates of nucleated cell counts. Libraries were prepared by immunoSEQ multiplex PCR; TCRdb keeps only in-frame clonotypes and omits some of them. V and J calls and clone size come straight from that table; D and trimming were deduced from the DNA. The sample includes approximately 320,000 clones, roughly 90% of them seen just once. CDR3 length equals 14 residues. Germline V lookup: CDR1 MNHEY, CDR2 SVGAGI. Deletions cut 8 bases from V and 1 base from J, with 15 bases between.

This sequence was found in a man between 60 and 75 years old who had recovered from COVID-19. The sample was PBMCs or T cells enriched from blood (not recorded which). The rearrangement joins TRBV6-5 to TRBJ2-7, with D tentatively TRBD1 (6 bases). CDR3 bases: TGTGCCAGCTCGACAGGCACCCTTTCCTACGAGCAGTACTTC. Its protein product is CASSTGTLSYEQYF.